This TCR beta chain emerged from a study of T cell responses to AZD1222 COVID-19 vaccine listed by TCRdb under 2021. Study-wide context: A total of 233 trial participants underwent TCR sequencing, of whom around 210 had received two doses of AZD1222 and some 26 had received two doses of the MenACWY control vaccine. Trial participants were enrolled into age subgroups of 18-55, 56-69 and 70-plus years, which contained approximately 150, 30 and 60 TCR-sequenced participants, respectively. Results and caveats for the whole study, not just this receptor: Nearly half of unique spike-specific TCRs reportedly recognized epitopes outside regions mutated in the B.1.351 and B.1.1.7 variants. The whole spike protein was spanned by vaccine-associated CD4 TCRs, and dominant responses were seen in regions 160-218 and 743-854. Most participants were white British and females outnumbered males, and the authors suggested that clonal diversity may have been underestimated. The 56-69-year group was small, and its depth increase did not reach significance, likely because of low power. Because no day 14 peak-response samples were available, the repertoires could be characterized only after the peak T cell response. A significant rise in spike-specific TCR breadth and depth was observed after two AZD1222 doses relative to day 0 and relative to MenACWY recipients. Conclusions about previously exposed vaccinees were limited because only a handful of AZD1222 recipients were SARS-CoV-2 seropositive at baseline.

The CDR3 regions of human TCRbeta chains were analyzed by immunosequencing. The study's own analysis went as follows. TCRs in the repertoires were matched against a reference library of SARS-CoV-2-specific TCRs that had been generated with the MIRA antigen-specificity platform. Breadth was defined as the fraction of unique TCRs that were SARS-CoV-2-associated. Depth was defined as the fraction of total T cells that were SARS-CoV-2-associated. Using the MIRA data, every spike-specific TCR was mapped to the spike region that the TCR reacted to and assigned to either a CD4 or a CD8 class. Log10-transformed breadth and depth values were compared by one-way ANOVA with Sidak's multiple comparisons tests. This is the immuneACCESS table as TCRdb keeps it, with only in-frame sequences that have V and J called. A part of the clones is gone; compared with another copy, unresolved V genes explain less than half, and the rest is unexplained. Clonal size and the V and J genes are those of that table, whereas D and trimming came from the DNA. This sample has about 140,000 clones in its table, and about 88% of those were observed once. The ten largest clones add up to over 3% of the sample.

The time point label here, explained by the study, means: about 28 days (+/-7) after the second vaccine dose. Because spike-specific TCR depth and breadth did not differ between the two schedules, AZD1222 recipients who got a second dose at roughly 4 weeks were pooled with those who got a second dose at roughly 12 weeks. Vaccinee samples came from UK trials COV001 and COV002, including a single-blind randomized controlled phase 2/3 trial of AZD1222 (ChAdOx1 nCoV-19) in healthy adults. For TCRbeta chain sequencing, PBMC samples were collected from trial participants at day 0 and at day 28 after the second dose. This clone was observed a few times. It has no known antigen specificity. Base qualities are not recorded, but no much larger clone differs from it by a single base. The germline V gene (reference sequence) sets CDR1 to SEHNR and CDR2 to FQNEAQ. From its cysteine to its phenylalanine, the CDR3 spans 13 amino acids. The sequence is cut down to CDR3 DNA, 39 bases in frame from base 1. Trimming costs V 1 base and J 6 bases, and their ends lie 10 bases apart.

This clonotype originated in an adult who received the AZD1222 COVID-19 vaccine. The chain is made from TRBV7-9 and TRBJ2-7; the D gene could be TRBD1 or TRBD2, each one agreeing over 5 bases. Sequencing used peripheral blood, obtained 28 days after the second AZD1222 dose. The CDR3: CASSLGGAAEQYF. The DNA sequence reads TGTGCCAGCAGCTTAGGAGGGGCGGCCGAGCAGTACTTC.